This TCR beta chain was sequenced during a study of blood T cell repertoires in COVID-19. About the study: In each case, the material was cDNA or gDNA derived from T cells, B-cell-depleted T cells, or PBMCs.

This clone was seen a few times. How the authors handled the data: Reference gene primer amplification yielded estimated nucleated cell counts. Sequenced by immunoSEQ multiplex PCR; TCRdb stores in-frame clones only, minus some. The DNA was the basis for D and trimming; V, J and clone size are from that table. The table records some 41,000 clones, nearly 90% of them present only once. The specimen sequenced was peripheral blood. This clonotype was obtained from a man between 70 and 80 years old with active COVID-19.

For the CDR3, the DNA is TGTGCCAGCAGCCCTGGGACTAGCGCTCAGGGGGAGACCCAGTACTTC. This translates into CASSPGTSAQGETQYF. The chain has TRBV6-2 or TRBV6-3 and TRBJ2-5; 10 bases line up with TRBD2. The CDR3 length is 16 residues. The V gene's germline CDR1 is MNHEY and CDR2 SVGEGT. V dropped 6 bases and J dropped 5; count of bases not matched to a gene: 12.